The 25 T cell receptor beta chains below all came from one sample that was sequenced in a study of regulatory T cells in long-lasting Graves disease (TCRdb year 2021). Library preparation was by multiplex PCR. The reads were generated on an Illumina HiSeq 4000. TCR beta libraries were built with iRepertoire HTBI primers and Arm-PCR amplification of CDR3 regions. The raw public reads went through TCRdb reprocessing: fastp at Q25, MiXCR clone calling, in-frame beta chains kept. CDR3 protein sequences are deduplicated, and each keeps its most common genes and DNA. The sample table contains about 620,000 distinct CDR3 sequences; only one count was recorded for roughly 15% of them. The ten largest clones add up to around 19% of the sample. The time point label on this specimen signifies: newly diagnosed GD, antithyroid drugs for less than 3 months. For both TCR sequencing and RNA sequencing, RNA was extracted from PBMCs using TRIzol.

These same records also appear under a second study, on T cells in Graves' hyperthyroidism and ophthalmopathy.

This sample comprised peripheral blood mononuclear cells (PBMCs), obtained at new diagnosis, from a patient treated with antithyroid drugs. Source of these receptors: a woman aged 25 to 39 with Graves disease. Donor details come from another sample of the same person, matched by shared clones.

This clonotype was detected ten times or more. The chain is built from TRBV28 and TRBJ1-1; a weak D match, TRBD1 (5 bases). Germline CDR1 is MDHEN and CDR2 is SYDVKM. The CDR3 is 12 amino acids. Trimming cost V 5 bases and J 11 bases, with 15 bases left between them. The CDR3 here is CASSPPQGYAFF. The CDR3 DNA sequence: TGTGCCAGCAGTCCCCCGCAGGGATATGCTTTCTTT.

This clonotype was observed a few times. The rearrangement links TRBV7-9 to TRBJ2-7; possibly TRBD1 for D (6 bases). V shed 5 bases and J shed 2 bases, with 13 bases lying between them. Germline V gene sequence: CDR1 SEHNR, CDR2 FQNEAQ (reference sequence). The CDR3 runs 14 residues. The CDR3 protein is CASSPRTAAYEQYF. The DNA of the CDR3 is TGTGCCAGCAGCCCCAGGACAGCCGCCTACGAGCAGTACTTC.

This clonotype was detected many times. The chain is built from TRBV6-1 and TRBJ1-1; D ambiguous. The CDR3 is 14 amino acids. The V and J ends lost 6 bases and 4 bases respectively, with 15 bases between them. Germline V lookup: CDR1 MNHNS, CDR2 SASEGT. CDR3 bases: TGTGCCAGCAGACTTCGAATTCTGAGCACTGAAGCTTTCTTT. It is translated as CASRLRILSTEAFF.

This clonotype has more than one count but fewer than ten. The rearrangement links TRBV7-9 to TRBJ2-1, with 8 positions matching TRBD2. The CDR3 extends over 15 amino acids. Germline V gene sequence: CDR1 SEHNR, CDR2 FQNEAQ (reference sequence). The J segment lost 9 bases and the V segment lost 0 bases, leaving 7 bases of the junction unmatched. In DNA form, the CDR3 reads TGTGCCAGCAGCTTAGCCAGCGGGAGCATTACTGAGCAGTTCTTC. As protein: CASSLASGSITEQFF.

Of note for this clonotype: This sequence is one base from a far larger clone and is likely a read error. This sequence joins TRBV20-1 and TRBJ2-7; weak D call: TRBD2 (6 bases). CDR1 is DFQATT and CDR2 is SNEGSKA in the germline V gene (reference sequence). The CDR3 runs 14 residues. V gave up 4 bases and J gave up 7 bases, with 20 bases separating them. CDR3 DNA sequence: TGCAGTGCTAAACGCGGAGGGGCCTACAATGAGCAGTACTTC. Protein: CSAKRGGAYNEQYF.

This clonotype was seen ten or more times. This CDR3 reads CASRTRQHEGGYTF. The DNA for the CDR3 is TGTGCCAGCAGAACCAGACAGCACGAGGGCGGCTACACCTTC. The chain links TRBV28 to TRBJ1-2; D is perhaps TRBD1 (5 bases). The germline V gene has CDR1 MDHEN and CDR2 SYDVKM. Deletions cut 6 bases from V and 8 bases from J, with 19 bases between. CDR3 length: 14 residues.

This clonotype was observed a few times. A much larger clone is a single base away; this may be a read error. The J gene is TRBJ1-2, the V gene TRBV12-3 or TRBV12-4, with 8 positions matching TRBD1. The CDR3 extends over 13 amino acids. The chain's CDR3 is CANSSQGVGGYTF. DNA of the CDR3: TGTGCCAACAGTTCACAGGGGGTAGGTGGCTACACCTTC.

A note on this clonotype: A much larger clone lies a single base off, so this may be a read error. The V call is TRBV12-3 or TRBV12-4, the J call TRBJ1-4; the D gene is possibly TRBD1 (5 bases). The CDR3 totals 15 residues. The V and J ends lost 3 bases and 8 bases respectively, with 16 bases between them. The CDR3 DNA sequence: TGTGCCAGCAGTTTTATCAGGGCGGGGGAGGAAAAACTGTTTTTT. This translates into CASSFIRAGEEKLFF.

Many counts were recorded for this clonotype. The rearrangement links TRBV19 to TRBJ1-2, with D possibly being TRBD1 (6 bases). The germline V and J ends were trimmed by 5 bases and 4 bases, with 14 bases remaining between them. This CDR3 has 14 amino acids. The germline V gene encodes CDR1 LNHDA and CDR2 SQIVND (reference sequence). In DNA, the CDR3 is TGTGCCAGTAGTTCGGACAGCTTAATCTATGGCTACACCTTC. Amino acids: CASSSDSLIYGYTF.

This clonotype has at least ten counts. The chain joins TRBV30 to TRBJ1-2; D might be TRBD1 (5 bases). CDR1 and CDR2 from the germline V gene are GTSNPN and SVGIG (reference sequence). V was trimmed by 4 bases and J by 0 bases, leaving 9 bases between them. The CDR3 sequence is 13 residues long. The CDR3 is CAWNTGANYGYTF. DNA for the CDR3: TGTGCCTGGAATACAGGAGCTAACTATGGCTACACCTTC.

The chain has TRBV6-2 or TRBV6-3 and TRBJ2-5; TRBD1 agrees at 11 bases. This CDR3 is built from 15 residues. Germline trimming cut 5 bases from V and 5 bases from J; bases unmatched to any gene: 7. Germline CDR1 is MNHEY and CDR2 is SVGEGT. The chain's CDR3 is CASSPWTGGGETQYF. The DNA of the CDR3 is TGTGCCAGCAGTCCTTGGACAGGGGGCGGGGAGACCCAGTACTTC.

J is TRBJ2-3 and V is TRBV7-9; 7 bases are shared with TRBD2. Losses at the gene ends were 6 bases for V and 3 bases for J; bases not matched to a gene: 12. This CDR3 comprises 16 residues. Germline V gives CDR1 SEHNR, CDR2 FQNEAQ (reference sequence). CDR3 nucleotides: TGTGCCAGCAGACGAGCGGAGACTAGCCTGACAGATACGCAGTATTTT. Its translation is CASRRAETSLTDTQYF.

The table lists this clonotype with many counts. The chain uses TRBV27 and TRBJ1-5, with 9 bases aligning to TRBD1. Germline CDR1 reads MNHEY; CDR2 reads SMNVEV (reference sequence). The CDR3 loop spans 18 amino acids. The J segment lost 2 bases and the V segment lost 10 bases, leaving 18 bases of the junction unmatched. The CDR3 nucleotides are TGTGCCAACCAAAAAGGGGAACAGGGGGCGCGTCGCAATCAGCCCCAGCATTTT. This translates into CANQKGEQGARRNQPQHF.

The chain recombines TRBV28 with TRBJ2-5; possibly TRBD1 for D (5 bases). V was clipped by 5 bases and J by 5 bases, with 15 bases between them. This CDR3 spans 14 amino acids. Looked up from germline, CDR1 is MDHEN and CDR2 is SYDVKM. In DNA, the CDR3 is TGTGCCAGCAGTCCCCGTCTTAAGGGGGAGACCCAGTACTTC. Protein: CASSPRLKGETQYF.

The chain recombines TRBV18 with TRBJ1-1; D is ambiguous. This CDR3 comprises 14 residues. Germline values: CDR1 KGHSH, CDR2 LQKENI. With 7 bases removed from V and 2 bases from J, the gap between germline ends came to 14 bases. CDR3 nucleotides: TGTGCCAGCTTCTTTTCGGGAGCTAACACTGAAGCTTTCTTT. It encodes CASFFSGANTEAFF.

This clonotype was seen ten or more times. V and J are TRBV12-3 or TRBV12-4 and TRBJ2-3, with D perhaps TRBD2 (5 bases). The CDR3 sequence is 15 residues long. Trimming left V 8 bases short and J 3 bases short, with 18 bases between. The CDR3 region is CASASGPRGTDTQYF. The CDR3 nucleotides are TGTGCCAGCGCATCCGGACCCCGAGGGACAGATACGCAGTATTTT.

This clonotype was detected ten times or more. The CDR3 loop reads CASGGASPLHF. The CDR3 DNA reads TGTGCCAGCGGGGGAGCTTCACCCCTCCACTTT. This chain uses TRBV9 with TRBJ1-6; possible D gene TRBD1, 5 bases. This CDR3 is built from 11 residues. Germline-derived CDR1 and CDR2 are SGDLS and YYNGEE. V was pared by 7 bases and J by 9 bases, with 8 bases between.

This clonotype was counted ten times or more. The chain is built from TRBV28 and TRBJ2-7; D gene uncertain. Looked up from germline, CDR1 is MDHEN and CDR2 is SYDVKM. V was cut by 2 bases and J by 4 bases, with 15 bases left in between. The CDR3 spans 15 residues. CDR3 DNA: TGTGCCAGCAGTTTAGCAGTTGCCCTCTTTTACGAGCAGTACTTC. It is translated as CASSLAVALFYEQYF.

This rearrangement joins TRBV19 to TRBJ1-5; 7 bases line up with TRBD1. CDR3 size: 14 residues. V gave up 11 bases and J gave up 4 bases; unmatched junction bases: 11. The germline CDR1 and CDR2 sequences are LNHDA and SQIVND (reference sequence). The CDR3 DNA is TGTGCCGCCTCCCAGGGGGTGGTGAATCAGCCCCAGCATTTT. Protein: CAASQGVVNQPQHF.

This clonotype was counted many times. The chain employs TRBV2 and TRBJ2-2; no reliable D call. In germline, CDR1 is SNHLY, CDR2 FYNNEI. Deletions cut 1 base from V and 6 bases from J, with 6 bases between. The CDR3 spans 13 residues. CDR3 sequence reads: CASSEEVPGELFF. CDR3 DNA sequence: TGTGCCAGCAGTGAAGAAGTCCCCGGGGAGCTGTTTTTT.

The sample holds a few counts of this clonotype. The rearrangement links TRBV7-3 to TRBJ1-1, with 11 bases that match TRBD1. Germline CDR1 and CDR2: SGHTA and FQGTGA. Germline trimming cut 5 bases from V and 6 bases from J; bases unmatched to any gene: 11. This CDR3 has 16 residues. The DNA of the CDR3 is TGTGCCAGCAGCGCGACCGGGACAGGGGGGCGGGCTGAAGCTTTCTTT. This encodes CASSATGTGGRAEAFF.

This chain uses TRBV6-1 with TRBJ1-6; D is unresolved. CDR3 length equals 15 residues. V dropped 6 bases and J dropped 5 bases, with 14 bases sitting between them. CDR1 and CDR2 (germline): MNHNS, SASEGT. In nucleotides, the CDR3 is TGTGCCAGCAGCCACACCGGCAGCAATAATTCACCCCTCCACTTT. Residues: CASSHTGSNNSPLHF.

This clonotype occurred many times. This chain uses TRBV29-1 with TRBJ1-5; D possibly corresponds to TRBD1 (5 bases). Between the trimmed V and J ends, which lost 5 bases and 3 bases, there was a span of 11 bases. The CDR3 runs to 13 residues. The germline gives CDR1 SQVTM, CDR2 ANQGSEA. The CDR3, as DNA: TGCAGCGTTAAGTCGGGGCTCAATCAGCCCCAGCATTTT. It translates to CSVKSGLNQPQHF.

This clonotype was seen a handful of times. CDR3 nucleotide sequence: TGTGCCAGCAGCCGGGGGGCTGAGGAGCTGTTTTTT. Its protein product is CASSRGAEELFF. The chain recombines TRBV3-1 with TRBJ2-2; D possibly uses TRBD1 or TRBD2 (6 bases each). Trimming removed 4 bases at V and 10 bases at J, with 10 bases between. Germline V gene lookup returns CDR1 LGHDT and CDR2 YNNKEL (reference sequence). This CDR3 contains 12 residues. Filled out from reference TRBV3-1 and TRBJ2-2, the complete variable domain reads DTAVSQTPKYLVTQMGNDKSIKCEQNLGHDTMYWYKQDSKKFLKIMFSYNNKELIINETVPNRFSPKSPDKAHLNLHINSLELGDSAVYFCASSRGAEELFFGEGSRLTVL.

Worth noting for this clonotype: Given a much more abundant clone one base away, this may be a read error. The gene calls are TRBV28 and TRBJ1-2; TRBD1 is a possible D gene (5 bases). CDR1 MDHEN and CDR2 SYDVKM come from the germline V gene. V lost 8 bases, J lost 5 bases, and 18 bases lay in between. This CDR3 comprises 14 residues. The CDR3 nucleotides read TGTGCCAGCTGCCCCCGAGGGGCAGGTTATGGCTACACCTTC. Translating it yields CASCPRGAGYGYTF.